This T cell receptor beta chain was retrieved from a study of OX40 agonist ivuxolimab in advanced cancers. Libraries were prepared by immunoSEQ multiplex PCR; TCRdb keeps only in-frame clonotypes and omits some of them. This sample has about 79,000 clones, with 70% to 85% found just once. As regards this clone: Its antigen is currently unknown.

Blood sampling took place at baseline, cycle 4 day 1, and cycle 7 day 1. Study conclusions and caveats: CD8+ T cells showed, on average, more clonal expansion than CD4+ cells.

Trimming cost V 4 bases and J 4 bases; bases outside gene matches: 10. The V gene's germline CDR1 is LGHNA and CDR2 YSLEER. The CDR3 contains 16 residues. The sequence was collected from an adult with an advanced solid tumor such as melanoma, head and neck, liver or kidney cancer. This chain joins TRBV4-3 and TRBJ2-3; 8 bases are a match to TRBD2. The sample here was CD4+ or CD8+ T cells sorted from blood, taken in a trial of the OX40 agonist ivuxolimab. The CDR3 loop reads CASSPTPGTRADTQYF. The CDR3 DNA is TGCGCCAGCAGCCCCACCCCCGGGACTAGAGCAGATACGCAGTATTTT.